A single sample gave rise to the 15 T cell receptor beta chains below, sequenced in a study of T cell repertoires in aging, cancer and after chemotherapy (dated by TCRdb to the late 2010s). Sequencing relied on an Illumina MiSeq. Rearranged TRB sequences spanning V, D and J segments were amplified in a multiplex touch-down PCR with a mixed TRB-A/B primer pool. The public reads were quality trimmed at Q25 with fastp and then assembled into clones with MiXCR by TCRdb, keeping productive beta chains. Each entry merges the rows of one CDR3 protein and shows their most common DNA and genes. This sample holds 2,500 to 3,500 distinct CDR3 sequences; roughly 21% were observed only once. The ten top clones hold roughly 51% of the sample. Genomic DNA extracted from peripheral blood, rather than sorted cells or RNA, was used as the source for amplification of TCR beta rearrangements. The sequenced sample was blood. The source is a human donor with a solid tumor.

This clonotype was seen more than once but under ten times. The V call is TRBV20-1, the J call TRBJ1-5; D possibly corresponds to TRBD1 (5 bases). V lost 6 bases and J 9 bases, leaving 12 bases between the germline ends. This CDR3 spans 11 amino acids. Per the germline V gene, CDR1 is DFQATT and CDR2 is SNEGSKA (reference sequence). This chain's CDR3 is CSAKRGGPQHF. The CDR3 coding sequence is TGCAGTGCCAAACGGGGGGGGCCCCAGCATTTT.

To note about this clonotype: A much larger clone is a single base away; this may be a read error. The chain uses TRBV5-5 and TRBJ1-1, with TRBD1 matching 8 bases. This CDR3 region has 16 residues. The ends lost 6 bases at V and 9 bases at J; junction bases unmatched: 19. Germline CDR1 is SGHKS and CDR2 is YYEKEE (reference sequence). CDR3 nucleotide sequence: TGTGCCAGCATCCCCGCACCGGACAGGGCGATTACTAAAGCTTTCTTT. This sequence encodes CASIPAPDRAITKAFF.

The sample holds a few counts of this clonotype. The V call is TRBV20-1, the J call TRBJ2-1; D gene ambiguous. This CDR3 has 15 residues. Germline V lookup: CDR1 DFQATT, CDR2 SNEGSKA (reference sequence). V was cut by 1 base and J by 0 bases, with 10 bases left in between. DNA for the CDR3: TGCAGTGCTAGAGTGCCGGAGCTCTCCTACAATGAGCAGTTCTTC. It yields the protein CSARVPELSYNEQFF.

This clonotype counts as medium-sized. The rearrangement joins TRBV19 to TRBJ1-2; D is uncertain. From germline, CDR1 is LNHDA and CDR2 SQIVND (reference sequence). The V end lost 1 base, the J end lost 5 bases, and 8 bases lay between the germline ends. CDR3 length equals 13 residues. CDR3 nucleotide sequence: TGTGCCAGTAGTATAGGACGGATATATGGCTACACCTTC. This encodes CASSIGRIYGYTF.

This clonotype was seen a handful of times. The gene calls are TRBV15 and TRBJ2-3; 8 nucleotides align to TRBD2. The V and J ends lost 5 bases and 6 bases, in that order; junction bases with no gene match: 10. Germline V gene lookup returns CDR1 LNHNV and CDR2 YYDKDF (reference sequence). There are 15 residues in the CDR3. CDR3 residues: CATSRTGGAGDTQYF. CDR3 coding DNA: TGTGCCACCAGCCGGACGGGGGGGGCCGGGGATACGCAGTATTTT.

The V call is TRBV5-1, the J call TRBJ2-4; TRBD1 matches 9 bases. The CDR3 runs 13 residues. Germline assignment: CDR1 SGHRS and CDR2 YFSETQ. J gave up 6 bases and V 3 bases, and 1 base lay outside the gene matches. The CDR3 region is CASSSTGGNIQYF. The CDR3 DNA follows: TGCGCCAGCAGCTCGACAGGGGGAAACATTCAGTACTTC.

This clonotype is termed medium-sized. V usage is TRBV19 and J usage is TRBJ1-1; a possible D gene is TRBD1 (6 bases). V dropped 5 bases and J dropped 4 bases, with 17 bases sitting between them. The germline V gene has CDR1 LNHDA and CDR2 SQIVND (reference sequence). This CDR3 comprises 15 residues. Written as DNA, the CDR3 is TGTGCCAGTAGTCCTACAGGGACCTACCGCACTGAAGCTTTCTTT. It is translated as CASSPTGTYRTEAFF.

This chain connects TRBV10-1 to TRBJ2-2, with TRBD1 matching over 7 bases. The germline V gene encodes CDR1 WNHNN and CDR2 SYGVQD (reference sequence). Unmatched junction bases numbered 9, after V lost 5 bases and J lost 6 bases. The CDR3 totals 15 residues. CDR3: CASSQNRGTAGELFF. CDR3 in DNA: TGCGCCAGCAGTCAAAACAGGGGAACGGCCGGGGAGCTGTTTTTT.

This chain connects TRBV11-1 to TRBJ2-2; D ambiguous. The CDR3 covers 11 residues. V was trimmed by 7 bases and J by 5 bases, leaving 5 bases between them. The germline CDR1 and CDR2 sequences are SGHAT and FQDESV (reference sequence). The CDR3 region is CASISTGELFF. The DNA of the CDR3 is TGTGCCAGCATCTCGACCGGGGAGCTGTTTTTT.

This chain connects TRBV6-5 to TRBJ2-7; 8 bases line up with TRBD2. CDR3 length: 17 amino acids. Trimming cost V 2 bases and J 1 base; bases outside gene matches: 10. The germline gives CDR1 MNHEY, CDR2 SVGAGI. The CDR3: CASSYQIGAGGSYEQYF. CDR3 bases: TGTGCCAGCAGTTACCAGATCGGCGCGGGAGGTTCCTACGAGCAGTACTTC.

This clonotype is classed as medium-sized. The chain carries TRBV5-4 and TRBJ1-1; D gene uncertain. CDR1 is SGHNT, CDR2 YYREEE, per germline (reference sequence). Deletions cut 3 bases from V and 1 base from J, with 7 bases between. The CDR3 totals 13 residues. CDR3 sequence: CASSSTRNTEAFF. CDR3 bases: TGTGCCAGCAGCTCTACGAGGAACACTGAAGCTTTCTTT.

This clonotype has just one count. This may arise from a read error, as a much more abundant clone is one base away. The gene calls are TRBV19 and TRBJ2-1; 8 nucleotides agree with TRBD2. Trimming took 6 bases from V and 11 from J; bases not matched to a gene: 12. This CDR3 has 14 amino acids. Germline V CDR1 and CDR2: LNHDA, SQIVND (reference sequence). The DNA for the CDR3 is TGTGCCAGTAGCCTCCGCAGCGGGAGTGGCAAGCAGTTCTTC. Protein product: CASSLRSGSGKQFF.

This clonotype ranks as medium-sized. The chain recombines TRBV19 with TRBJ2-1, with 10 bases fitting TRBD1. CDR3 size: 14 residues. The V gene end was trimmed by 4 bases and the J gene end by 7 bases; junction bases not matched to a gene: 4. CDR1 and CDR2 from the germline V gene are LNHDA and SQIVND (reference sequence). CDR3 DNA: TGTGCCAGTAGTAGACAGGGGGCGCGGAATGAGCAGTTCTTC. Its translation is CASSRQGARNEQFF.

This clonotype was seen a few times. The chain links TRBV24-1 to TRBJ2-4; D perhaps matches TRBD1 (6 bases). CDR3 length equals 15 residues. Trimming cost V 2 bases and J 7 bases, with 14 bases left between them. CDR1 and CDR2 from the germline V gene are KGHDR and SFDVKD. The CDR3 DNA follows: TGTGCCACCAGTGATTCTCGGACCAGGGGTAACATTCAGTACTTC. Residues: CATSDSRTRGNIQYF.

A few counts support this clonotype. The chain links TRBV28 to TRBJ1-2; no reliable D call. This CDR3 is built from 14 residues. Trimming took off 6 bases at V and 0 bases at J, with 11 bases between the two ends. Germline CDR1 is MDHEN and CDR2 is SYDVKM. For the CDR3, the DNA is TGTGCCAGCAGCTACAAACCCCCTAACTATGGCTACACCTTC. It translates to CASSYKPPNYGYTF.